These 6 T cell receptor beta chains originate from one sample sequenced in a study of radiotherapy plus CTLA-4 blockade in lung cancer. Repertoires were generated with immunoSEQ multiplex PCR, while TCRdb's copy carries only in-frame clones and drops some. Of tens of thousands of clones in the sample, 84% were seen once. The material was peripheral blood, obtained from a patient treated with radiotherapy plus ipilimumab. These receptors were obtained from a human donor with non-small cell lung cancer whose response to radiotherapy plus ipilimumab could not be evaluated.

This chain joins TRBV11-3 and TRBJ2-3; 7 bases match TRBD1. The CDR3 consists of 15 residues. Unmatched junction bases numbered 7, after V lost 5 bases and J lost 2 bases. Looked up from germline, CDR1 is SGHNT and CDR2 is YENEEA. CDR3 amino acids: CASSRSGQNTDTQYF. CDR3 nucleotides: TGTGCCAGCAGCCGATCGGGACAGAACACAGATACGCAGTATTTT.

The rearrangement uses TRBV5-1 and TRBJ2-2; D is possibly TRBD1 (6 bases). The length of the CDR3 is 15 residues. Germline lookup yields CDR1 SGHRS and CDR2 YFSETQ. V lost 0 bases, J lost 5 bases, and 11 bases lay in between. CDR3 DNA sequence: TGCGCCAGCAGCTTGGCCCAGGGGCCGACCGGGGAGCTGTTTTTT. Translating gives CASSLAQGPTGELFF. Looking up the rest from reference TRBV5-1 and TRBJ2-2 gives the full variable domain: KAGVTQTPRYLIKTRGQQVTLSCSPISGHRSVSWYQQTPGQGLQFLFEYFSETQRNKGNFPGRFSGRQFSNSRSEMNVSTLELGDSALYLCASSLAQGPTGELFFGEGSRLTVL.

CDR3 sequence: CASSLLQETQYF. The DNA of the CDR3 is TGCGCCAGCAGCCTACTTCAAGAGACCCAGTACTTC. V and J are TRBV5-1 and TRBJ2-5; D is undetermined. Deletions cut 4 bases from V and 2 bases from J, with 6 bases between. Per the germline V gene, CDR1 is SGHRS and CDR2 is YFSETQ. The CDR3 loop spans 12 amino acids.

CDR3 bases: TGTGCCAGCAGTTTAACGCGTCTAGCGGGGGATACAGATACGCAGTATTTT. Its protein product is CASSLTRLAGDTDTQYF. The chain combines TRBV27 with TRBJ2-3; 10 nucleotides align to TRBD2. The CDR3 contains 17 residues. V shed 2 bases and J 3 bases; nucleotides not matched to a gene: 8. Germline V CDR1 and CDR2: MNHEY, SMNVEV (reference sequence).

The CDR3 DNA is TGTGCCAGCAGCCCTCGCCTCTCCGGGGTTGACGAGCAGTACTTC. It specifies CASSPRLSGVDEQYF. V is TRBV9 and J is TRBJ2-7; TRBD2 is a possible D gene (5 bases). The CDR3 loop spans 15 amino acids. V was clipped by 4 bases and J by 5 bases, with 19 bases between them. Germline values: CDR1 SGDLS, CDR2 YYNGEE.

The chain couples TRBV11-3 to TRBJ2-2, with 7 bases lining up with TRBD1. With V trimmed by 5 bases and J by 0 bases, 9 bases remained unmatched. Germline loops: CDR1 SGHNT, CDR2 YENEEA. There are 17 residues in the CDR3. CDR3 bases: TGTGCCAGCAGCCTACGCGTCCAGGGGGCGAACACCGGGGAGCTGTTTTTT. The encoded protein is CASSLRVQGANTGELFF.